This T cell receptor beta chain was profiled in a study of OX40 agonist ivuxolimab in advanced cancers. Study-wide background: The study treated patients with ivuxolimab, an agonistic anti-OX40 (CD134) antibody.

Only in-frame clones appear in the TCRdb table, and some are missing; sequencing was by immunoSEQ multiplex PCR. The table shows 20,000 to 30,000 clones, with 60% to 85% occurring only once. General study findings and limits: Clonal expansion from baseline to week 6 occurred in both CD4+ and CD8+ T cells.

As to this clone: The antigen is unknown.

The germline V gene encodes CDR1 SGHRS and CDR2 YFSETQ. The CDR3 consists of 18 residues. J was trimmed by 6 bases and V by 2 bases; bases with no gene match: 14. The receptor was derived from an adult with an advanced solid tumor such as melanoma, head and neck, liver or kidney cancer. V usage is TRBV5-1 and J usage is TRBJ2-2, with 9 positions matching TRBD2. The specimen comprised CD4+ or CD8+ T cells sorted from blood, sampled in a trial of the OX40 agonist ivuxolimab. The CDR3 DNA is TGCGCCAGCAGCTTAGTATCCCATAGCGGGAGTTGGGCCGGGGAGCTGTTTTTT. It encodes CASSLVSHSGSWAGELFF.